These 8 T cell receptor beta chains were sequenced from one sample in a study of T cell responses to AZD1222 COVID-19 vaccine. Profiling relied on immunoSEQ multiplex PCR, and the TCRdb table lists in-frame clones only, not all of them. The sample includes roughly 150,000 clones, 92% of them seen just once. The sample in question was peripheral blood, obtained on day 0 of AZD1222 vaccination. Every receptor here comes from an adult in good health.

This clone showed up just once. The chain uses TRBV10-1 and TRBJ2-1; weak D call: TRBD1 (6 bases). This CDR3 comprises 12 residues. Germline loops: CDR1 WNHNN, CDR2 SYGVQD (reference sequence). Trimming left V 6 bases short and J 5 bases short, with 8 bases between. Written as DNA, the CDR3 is TGCGCCAGCAGCACAGGGAACAATGAGCAGTTCTTC. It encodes CASSTGNNEQFF.

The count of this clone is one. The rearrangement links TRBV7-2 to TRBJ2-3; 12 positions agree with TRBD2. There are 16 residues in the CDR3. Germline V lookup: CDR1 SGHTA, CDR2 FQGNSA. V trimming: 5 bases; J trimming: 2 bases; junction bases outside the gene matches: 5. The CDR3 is CASSPRTSGVTDTQYF. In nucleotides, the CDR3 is TGTGCCAGCAGCCCACGGACTAGCGGGGTCACAGATACGCAGTATTTT. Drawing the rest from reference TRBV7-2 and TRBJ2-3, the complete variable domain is GAGVSQSPSNKVTEKGKDVELRCDPISGHTALYWYRQSLGQGLEFLIYFQGNSAPDKSGLPSDRFSAERTGGSVSTLTIQRTQQEDSAVYLCASSPRTSGVTDTQYFGPGTRLTVL.

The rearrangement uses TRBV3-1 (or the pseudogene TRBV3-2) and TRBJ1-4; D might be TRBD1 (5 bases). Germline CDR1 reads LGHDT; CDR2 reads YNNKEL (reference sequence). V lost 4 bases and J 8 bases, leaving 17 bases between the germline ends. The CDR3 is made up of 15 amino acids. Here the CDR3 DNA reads TGTGCCAGCAGCCTCAACGGGGCCCCGGGAGAAAAACTGTTTTTT. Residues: CASSLNGAPGEKLFF.

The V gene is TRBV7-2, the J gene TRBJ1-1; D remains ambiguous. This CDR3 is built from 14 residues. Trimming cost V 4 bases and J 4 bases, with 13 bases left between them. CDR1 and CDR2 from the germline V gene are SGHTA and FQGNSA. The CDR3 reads CASSYDGVVTEAFF. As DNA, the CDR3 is TGTGCCAGCAGCTATGATGGGGTCGTCACTGAAGCTTTCTTT. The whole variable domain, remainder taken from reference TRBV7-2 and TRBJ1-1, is GAGVSQSPSNKVTEKGKDVELRCDPISGHTALYWYRQSLGQGLEFLIYFQGNSAPDKSGLPSDRFSAERTGGSVSTLTIQRTQQEDSAVYLCASSYDGVVTEAFFGQGTRLTVV.

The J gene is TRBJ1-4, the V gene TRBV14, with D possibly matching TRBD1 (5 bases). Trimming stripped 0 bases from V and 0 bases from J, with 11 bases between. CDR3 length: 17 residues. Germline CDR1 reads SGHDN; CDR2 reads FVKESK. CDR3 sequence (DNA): TGTGCCAGCAGCCAAGAACCAGGGCGGGCAACTAATGAAAAACTGTTTTTT. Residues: CASSQEPGRATNEKLFF.

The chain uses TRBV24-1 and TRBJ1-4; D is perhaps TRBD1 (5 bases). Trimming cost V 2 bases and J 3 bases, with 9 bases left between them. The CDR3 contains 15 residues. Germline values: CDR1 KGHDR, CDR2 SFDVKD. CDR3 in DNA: TGTGCCACCAGTGATTCGAGGGGTCCTAATGAAAAACTGTTTTTT. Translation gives CATSDSRGPNEKLFF.

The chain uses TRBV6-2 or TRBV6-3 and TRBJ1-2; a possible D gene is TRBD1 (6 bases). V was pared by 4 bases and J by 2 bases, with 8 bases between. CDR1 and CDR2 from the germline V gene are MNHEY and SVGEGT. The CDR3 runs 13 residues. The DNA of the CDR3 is TGTGCCAGCAGTTTCACAGGGAACTATGGCTACACCTTC. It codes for CASSFTGNYGYTF.

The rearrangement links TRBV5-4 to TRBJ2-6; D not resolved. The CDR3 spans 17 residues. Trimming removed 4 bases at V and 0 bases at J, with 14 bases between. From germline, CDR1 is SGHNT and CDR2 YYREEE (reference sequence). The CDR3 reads CASSHQGLGSGANVLTF. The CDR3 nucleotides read TGTGCCAGCAGCCATCAAGGGCTCGGCTCTGGGGCCAACGTCCTGACTTTC.